The 18 T cell receptor beta chains listed next were all sequenced from one sample in a study of blood T cell repertoires in COVID-19. Assay used: immunoSEQ multiplex PCR; TCRdb lists only in-frame clones, some missing. The sample has roughly 46,000 clones, around 89% seen once. Sequenced input: peripheral blood. Receptors originate from a man over 45 with active COVID-19.

The V call is TRBV5-4, the J call TRBJ2-1; 12 bases match TRBD1. V shed 4 bases and J 6 bases; nucleotides not matched to a gene: 8. CDR3 size: 16 residues. Germline CDR1 and CDR2: SGHNT and YYREEE (reference sequence). CDR3 bases: TGTGCCAGCAGCCAAGGGGGACAGGGGGCGCTCAATGAGCAGTTCTTC. Its translation is CASSQGGQGALNEQFF.

This chain links TRBV11-2 with TRBJ2-7, with TRBD2 matching 11 bases. V shed 1 base and J 2 bases; nucleotides not matched to a gene: 4. The CDR3 is made up of 16 amino acids. The germline V gene encodes CDR1 SGHAT and CDR2 FQNNGV. As DNA, the CDR3 is TGTGCCAGCAGCTTAGCATTGACTAGCGGGGCCTACGAGCAGTACTTC. It encodes CASSLALTSGAYEQYF.

DNA for the CDR3: TGCGCCAGCAGCTCGGAGGGGGGGCGCGAAGTTCAGTACTTC. Protein product: CASSSEGGREVQYF. The chain is built from TRBV5-1 and TRBJ2-4, with a weak D call TRBD2 (7 bases). CDR1 is SGHRS, CDR2 YFSETQ, per germline. The CDR3 is 14 amino acids. Trimming left V 3 bases short and J 11 bases short, with 18 bases between.

The chain links TRBV19 to TRBJ1-5; D is unresolved. Deletions cut 7 bases from V and 15 bases from J, with 22 bases between. Germline-derived CDR1 and CDR2 are LNHDA and SQIVND (reference sequence). CDR3 length equals 13 residues. CDR3 in DNA: TGTGCCAGTACAAATACAGTCGCGTCCCGGTCGCATTTT. The encoded protein is CASTNTVASRSHF.

The chain has TRBV28 and TRBJ1-2; D gene ambiguous. The ends were cut back, 7 bases at V and 0 bases at J, with 15 bases in the middle. CDR1 MDHEN and CDR2 SYDVKM come from the germline V gene. There are 15 residues in the CDR3. CDR3 region: CASTFRSVTNYGYTF. DNA of the CDR3: TGTGCCAGCACCTTCCGGTCTGTTACTAACTATGGCTACACCTTC.

The CDR3, as DNA: TGTGCCACCAGTGTCGGGAGCGGAGCCCAAGAGACCCAGTACTTC. It codes for CATSVGSGAQETQYF. The chain is built from TRBV24-1 and TRBJ2-5; a weak D match, TRBD2 (6 bases). CDR3 length: 15 amino acids. Trimming took 5 bases from V and 1 from J, leaving 13 bases between them. In germline, CDR1 is KGHDR, CDR2 SFDVKD.

The genes are TRBV2 and TRBJ2-5, with 7 bases fitting TRBD1. Germline trimming cut 6 bases from V and 1 base from J; bases unmatched to any gene: 8. The CDR3 consists of 15 residues. CDR1 is SNHLY and CDR2 is FYNNEI in the germline V gene. As DNA, the CDR3 is TGTGCCAGCAGCGGCGTGGACAGGACCCAAGAGACCCAGTACTTC. Translated, it gives CASSGVDRTQETQYF.

This clone was recorded once. V and J are TRBV12-3 or TRBV12-4 and TRBJ2-1; D is ambiguous. The germline V and J ends were trimmed by 3 bases and 8 bases, with 8 bases remaining between them. This CDR3 spans 12 amino acids. The chain's CDR3 is CASSFVSDEQFF. In DNA form, the CDR3 reads TGTGCCAGCAGTTTCGTTTCGGATGAGCAGTTCTTC.

The chain employs TRBV18 and TRBJ2-7; TRBD2 matches 11 bases. The ends lost 4 bases at V and 3 bases at J; junction bases unmatched: 5. Germline V gene sequence: CDR1 KGHSH, CDR2 LQKENI. This CDR3 is 15 amino acids long. Here the CDR3 reads CASSRTGTSGYEQYF. In nucleotides, the CDR3 is TGTGCCAGCTCACGCACCGGGACTAGCGGCTACGAGCAGTACTTC.

The count of this clone is one. The CDR3 DNA is TGCGCCAGCAGCTCGAACCCGGGACAGGTGAACTCTGGGGCCAACGTCCTGACTTTC. This codes for CASSSNPGQVNSGANVLTF. The gene calls are TRBV5-1 and TRBJ2-6; 8 nucleotides line up with TRBD1. This CDR3 contains 19 residues. Germline trimming cut 3 bases from V and 0 bases from J; bases unmatched to any gene: 11. The V gene's germline CDR1 is SGHRS and CDR2 YFSETQ.

This chain connects TRBV18 to TRBJ2-3; TRBD2 might be the D (5 bases). Germline loops: CDR1 KGHSH, CDR2 LQKENI. V was shortened by 3 bases and J by 3 bases, with 16 bases between the two germline ends. The CDR3 length is 16 residues. This CDR3 is CASSPPGGSVTDTQYF. For the CDR3, the DNA is TGTGCCAGCTCACCTCCAGGTGGGAGTGTAACAGATACGCAGTATTTT. The variable domain in full, completed from reference TRBV18 and TRBJ2-3, reads NAGVMQNPRHLVRRRGQEARLRCSPMKGHSHVYWYRQLPEEGLKFMVYLQKENIIDESGMPKERFSAEFPKEGPSILRIQQVVRGDSAAYFCASSPPGGSVTDTQYFGPGTRLTVL.

The chain couples TRBV5-1 to TRBJ2-1, with D perhaps TRBD2 (6 bases). The CDR3 has 18 amino acids. The ends were cut back, 5 bases at V and 0 bases at J, with 21 bases in the middle. From germline, CDR1 is SGHRS and CDR2 YFSETQ. CDR3 region: CASRGWGGRSNSYNEQFF. CDR3 DNA sequence: TGCGCCAGCAGGGGGTGGGGTGGGAGGTCGAACTCCTACAATGAGCAGTTCTTC.

The rearrangement uses TRBV7-2 and TRBJ2-5, with a possible D match to TRBD2 (7 bases). V dropped 5 bases and J dropped 5 bases, with 15 bases sitting between them. Per the germline V gene, CDR1 is SGHTA and CDR2 is FQGNSA. The CDR3 length is 14 residues. CDR3 DNA: TGTGCCAGCAGCGCGAAGGGGGGAGGGGAGACCCAGTACTTC. This encodes CASSAKGGGETQYF. Using reference TRBV7-2 and TRBJ2-5 for the parts outside the CDR3, the full variable domain is GAGVSQSPSNKVTEKGKDVELRCDPISGHTALYWYRQSLGQGLEFLIYFQGNSAPDKSGLPSDRFSAERTGGSVSTLTIQRTQQEDSAVYLCASSAKGGGETQYFGPGTRLLVL.

This clone was seen only once. Compared with germline, one end of the junction differs, possibly owing to a read error. The rearrangement uses TRBV7-2 and TRBJ1-6; D unclear. CDR1 is SGHTA, CDR2 FQGNSA, per germline. This CDR3 spans 12 amino acids. CDR3 in amino acids: CASSPYNSPLHF. The CDR3 coding sequence is TGTGCCAGCAGCCCCTACAATTCACCCCTCCACTTT.

This sequence joins TRBV10-3 and TRBJ1-3, with D tentatively TRBD1 (6 bases). The CDR3 covers 15 residues. Germline-derived CDR1 and CDR2 are ENHRY and SYGVKD. The V gene lost 3 bases and the J gene lost 9 bases, with 18 bases spanning the gap. CDR3 nucleotides: TGTGCCATCAGTGAAAAACAGGGCGGCGGGGGCACCATATATTTT. Translation: CAISEKQGGGGTIYF.

V usage is TRBV18 and J usage is TRBJ2-5, with 7 positions matching TRBD1. This CDR3 region has 15 residues. CDR1 is KGHSH, CDR2 LQKENI, per germline. Trimming removed 1 base from V and 2 bases from J; junction bases left unmatched: 4. The chain's CDR3 is CASSPQGTVQETQYF. CDR3 sequence (DNA): TGTGCCAGCTCACCACAAGGGACAGTTCAAGAGACCCAGTACTTC.

In its sample, this clone was seen once. V gene TRBV7-3 combines with J gene TRBJ2-5, with TRBD1 identical over 8 bases. The CDR3 consists of 14 residues. CDR1 and CDR2 from the germline V gene are SGHTA and FQGTGA. V shed 5 bases and J 1 base; nucleotides not matched to a gene: 3. The CDR3 DNA sequence: TGTGCCAGCAGCGTGACAGGGGTCCAAGAGACCCAGTACTTC. Translating gives CASSVTGVQETQYF. The full variable domain, its missing parts supplied by reference TRBV7-3 and TRBJ2-5, is GAGVSQTPSNKVTEKGKYVELRCDPISGHTALYWYRQSLGQGPEFLIYFQGTGAADDSGLPNDRFFAVRPEGSVSTLKIQRTERGDSAVYLCASSVTGVQETQYFGPGTRLLVL.

The chain combines TRBV19 with TRBJ1-6; tentative D call: TRBD1 (6 bases). Germline CDR1 reads LNHDA; CDR2 reads SQIVND (reference sequence). Between the trimmed V and J ends, which lost 6 bases and 8 bases, there was a span of 20 bases. The length of the CDR3 is 16 residues. The CDR3 nucleotides read TGTGCCAGTAGCATCGCCCGAGGAACAGGGTATTCACCCCTCCACTTT. Residues: CASSIARGTGYSPLHF.